The following is a TCR beta chain sequence with its context. The record originates from a study of T cells in Graves' hyperthyroidism and ophthalmopathy. The CDR3 spans 13 residues. The V and J ends lost 7 bases and 7 bases respectively, with 14 bases between them. CDR1 and CDR2 (germline): LNHDA, SQIVND (reference sequence). Authors of the study amplified TCR beta CDR3 regions from RNA transcripts. HTBI primers drove first-round RT-PCR of the TCR CDR3. TCRdb independently ran MiXCR on the multiplex PCR reads; one entry per CDR3 protein. The sample has around 520,000 distinct CDR3 sequences, approximately 25% seen once; the top ten hold around 10%.

The rearrangement uses TRBV19 and TRBJ1-5; the D is unclear. Input material: blood. The clonotype was recovered from a woman aged 25 to 39 with Graves' ophthalmopathy. The CDR3 spells CASNPALGQPQHF. CDR3 nucleotides: TGTGCCAGTAACCCGGCCCTGGGACAGCCCCAGCATTTT.